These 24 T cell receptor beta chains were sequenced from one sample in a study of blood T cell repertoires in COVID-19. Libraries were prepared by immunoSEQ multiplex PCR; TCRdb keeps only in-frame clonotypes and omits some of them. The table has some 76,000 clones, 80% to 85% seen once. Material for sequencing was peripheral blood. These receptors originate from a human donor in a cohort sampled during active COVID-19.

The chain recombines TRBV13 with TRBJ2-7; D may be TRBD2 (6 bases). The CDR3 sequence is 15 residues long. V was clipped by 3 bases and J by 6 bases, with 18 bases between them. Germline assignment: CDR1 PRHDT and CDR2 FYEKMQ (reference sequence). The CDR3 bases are TGTGCCAGCAGCTTGGGCCCGCGGGGTTACGGCGAGCAGTACTTC. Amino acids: CASSLGPRGYGEQYF. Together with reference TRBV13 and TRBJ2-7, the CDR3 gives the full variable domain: AAGVIQSPRHLIKEKRETATLKCYPIPRHDTVYWYQQGPGQDPQFLISFYEKMQSDKGSIPDRFSAQQFSDYHSELNMSSLELGDSALYFCASSLGPRGYGEQYFGPGTRLTVT.

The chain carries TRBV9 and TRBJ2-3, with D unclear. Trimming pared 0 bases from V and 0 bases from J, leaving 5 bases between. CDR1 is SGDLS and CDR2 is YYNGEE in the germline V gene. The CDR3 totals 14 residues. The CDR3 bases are TGTGCCAGCAGCGTAGCCGGTAGCACAGATACGCAGTATTTT. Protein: CASSVAGSTDTQYF.

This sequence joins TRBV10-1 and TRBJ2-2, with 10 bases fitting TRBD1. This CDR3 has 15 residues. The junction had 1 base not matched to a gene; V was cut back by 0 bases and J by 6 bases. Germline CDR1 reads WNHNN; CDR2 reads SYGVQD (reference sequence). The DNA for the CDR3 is TGCGCCAGCAGTGAGTCAGGACAGGGGGCCGGGGAGCTGTTTTTT. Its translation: CASSESGQGAGELFF.

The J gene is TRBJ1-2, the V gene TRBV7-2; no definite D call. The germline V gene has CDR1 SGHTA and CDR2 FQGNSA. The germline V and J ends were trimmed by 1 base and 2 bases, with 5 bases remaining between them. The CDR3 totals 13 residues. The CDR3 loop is CASSLGGNYGYTF. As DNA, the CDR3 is TGTGCCAGCAGCTTAGGAGGGAACTATGGCTACACCTTC.

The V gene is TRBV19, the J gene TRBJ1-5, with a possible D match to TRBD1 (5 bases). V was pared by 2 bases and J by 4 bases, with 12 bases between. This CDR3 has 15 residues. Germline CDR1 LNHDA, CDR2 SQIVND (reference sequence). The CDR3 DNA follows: TGTGCCAGTAGTATACAAGACAGACGAAATCAGCCCCAGCATTTT. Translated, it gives CASSIQDRRNQPQHF.

The CDR3 here is CASSQDLRGNQPQHF. Written as DNA, the CDR3 is TGCGCCAGCAGCCAAGATCTCAGAGGTAATCAGCCCCAGCATTTT. The V call is TRBV4-1, the J call TRBJ1-5, with no clear D. Looked up from germline, CDR1 is MGHRA and CDR2 is YSYEKL. V lost 0 bases to trimming and J lost 4 bases, with 10 bases between them. CDR3 length: 15 residues.

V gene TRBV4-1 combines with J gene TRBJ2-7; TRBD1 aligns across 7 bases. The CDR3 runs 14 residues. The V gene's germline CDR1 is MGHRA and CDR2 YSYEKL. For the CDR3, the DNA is TGCCCCCGCCGCCGACAGGGTCTCTCCTACGAGCAGTACTTC. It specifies CPRRRQGLSYEQYF.

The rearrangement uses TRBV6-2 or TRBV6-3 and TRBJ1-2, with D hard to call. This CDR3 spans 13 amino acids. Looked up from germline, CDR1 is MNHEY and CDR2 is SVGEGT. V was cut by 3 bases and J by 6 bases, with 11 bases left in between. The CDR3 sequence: CASSYFGGDGYTF. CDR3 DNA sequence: TGTGCCAGCAGTTATTTCGGCGGGGATGGCTACACCTTC.

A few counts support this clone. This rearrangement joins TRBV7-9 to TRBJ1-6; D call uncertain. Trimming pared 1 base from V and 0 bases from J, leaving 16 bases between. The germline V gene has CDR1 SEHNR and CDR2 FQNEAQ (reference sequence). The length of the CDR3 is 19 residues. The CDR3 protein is CASSLVEDFLSSYNSPLHF. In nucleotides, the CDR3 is TGTGCCAGCAGCTTAGTAGAAGATTTCCTAAGCTCCTATAATTCACCCCTCCACTTT.

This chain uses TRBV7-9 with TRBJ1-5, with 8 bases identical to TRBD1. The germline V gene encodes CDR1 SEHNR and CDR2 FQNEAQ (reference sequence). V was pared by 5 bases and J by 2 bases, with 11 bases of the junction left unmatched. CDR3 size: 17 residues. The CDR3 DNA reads TGTGCCAGCAGCCCCGGGACAGGTGCTGGCGGCAATCAGCCCCAGCATTTT. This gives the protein CASSPGTGAGGNQPQHF.

The CDR3 nucleotides read TGTGCCAGCAGCCAAACCACGACCGGAGCCAGGGGGCGCAGAGGCGAGCAGTACTTC. Translation: CASSQTTTGARGRRGEQYF. J is TRBJ2-7 and V is TRBV3-1 (or the pseudogene TRBV3-2); 8 bases are a match to TRBD1. Germline V gives CDR1 LGHDT, CDR2 YNNKEL (reference sequence). The CDR3 is 19 amino acids. V was pared by 2 bases and J by 6 bases, with 21 bases of the junction left unmatched.

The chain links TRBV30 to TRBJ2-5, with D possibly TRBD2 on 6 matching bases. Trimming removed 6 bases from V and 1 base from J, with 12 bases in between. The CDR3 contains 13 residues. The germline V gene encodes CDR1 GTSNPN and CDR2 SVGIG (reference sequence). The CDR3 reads CACLRDFQETQYF. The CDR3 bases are TGTGCCTGCCTCCGGGACTTCCAAGAGACCCAGTACTTC. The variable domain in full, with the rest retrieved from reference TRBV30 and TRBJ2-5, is SQTIHQWPATLVQPVGSPLSLECTVEGTSNPNLYWYRQAAGRGLQLLFYSVGIGQISSEVPQNLSASRPQDRQFILSSKKLLLSDSGFYLCACLRDFQETQYFGPGTRLLVL.

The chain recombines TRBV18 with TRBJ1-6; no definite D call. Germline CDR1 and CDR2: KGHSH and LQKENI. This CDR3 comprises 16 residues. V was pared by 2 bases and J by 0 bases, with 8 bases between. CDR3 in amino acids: CASSPSGSSYNSPLHF. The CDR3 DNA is TGTGCCAGCTCACCATCGGGGAGCTCCTATAATTCACCCCTCCACTTT.

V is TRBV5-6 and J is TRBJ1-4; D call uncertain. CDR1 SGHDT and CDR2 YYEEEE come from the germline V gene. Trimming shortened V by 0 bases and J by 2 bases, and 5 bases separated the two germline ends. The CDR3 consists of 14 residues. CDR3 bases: TGTGCCAGCAGCTTGGAGAGGACTAATGAAAAACTGTTTTTT. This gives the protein CASSLERTNEKLFF.

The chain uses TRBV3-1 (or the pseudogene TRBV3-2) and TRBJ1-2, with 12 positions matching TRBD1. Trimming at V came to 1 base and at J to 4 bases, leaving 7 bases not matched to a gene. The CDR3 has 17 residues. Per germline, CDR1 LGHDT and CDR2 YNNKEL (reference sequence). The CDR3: CASSQAGTGGLFYGYTF. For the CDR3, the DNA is TGTGCCAGCAGCCAAGCTGGGACAGGGGGCCTCTTCTATGGCTACACCTTC.

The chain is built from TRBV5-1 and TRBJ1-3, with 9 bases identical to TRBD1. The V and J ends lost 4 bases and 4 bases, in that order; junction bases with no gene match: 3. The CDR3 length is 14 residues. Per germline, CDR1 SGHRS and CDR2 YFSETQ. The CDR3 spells CASSVGTGGNTIYF. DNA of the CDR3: TGCGCCAGCAGCGTCGGGACAGGGGGAAACACCATATATTTT.

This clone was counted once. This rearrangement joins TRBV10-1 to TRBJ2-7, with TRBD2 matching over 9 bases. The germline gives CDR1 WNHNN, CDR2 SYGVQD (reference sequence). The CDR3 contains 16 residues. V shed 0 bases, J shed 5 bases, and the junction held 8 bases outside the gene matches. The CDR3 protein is CASSESSGSGGNEQYF. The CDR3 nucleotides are TGCGCCAGCAGTGAGTCGAGTGGTAGCGGGGGAAACGAGCAGTACTTC.

In DNA, the CDR3 is TGTGCCAGCAAATTGGGGCATCAGCCCCAGCATTTT. This translates into CASKLGHQPQHF. The genes are TRBV6-5 and TRBJ1-5, with D possibly TRBD1 on 5 matching bases. This CDR3 contains 12 residues. Per the germline V gene, CDR1 is MNHEY and CDR2 is SVGAGI. V lost 7 bases and J 5 bases, leaving 9 bases between the germline ends.

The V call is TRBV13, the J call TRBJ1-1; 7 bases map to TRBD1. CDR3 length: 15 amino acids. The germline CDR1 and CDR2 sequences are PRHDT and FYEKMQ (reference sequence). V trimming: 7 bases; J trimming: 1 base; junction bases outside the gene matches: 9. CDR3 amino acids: CASTLNRGRNTEAFF. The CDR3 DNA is TGTGCCAGCACCCTTAACAGGGGCAGGAACACTGAAGCTTTCTTT.

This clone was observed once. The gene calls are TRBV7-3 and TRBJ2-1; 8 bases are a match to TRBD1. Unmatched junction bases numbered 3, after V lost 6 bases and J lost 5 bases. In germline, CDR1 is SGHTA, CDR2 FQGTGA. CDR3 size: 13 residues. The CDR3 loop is CASRATGDNEQFF. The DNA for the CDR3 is TGTGCCAGCAGAGCGACAGGGGACAATGAGCAGTTCTTC.

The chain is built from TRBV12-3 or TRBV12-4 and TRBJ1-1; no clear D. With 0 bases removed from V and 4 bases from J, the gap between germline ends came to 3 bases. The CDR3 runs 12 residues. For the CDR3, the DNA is TGTGCCAGCAGTTTAGCGAGCACTGAAGCTTTCTTT. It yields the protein CASSLASTEAFF.

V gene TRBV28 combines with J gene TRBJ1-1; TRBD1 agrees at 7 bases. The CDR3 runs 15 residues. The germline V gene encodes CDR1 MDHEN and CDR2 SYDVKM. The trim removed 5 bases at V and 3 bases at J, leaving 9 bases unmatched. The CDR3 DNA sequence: TGTGCCAGCAGTGTACTGACAGGGAGGCACACTGAAGCTTTCTTT. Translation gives CASSVLTGRHTEAFF.

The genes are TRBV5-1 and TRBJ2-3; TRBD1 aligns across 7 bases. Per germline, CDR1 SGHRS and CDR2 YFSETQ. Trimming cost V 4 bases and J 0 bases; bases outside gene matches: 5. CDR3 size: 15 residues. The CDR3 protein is CASSSRDRSTDTQYF. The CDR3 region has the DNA TGCGCCAGCAGCAGCAGGGACAGAAGCACAGATACGCAGTATTTT.

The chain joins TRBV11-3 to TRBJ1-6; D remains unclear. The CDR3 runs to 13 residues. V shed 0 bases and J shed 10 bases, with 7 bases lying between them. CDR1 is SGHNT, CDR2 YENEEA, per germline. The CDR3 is CASSLDRESPLHF. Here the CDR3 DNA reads TGTGCCAGCAGCTTAGATCGAGAGTCACCCCTCCACTTT.